The 32 T cell receptor beta chains given below trace back to one sample, sequenced in a study of beta chain features in type 1 diabetes. Every bit of the isolated RNA underwent reverse transcription, so sequencing read expressed TCRB transcripts. Clones were read by immunoSEQ multiplex PCR, and TCRdb kept only the in-frame ones, dropping some. The data show about 200,000 clones, with approximately 10% seen just once and 1% to 1.5% held by the top ten. The sample comprised central memory CD4+ T cells from blood. Receptor source: a man younger than 30 in good health.

This clone was found a few times. At one end the junction does not follow the germline gene, possibly because of a read error. V and J are TRBV7-7 and TRBJ2-1; unclear D gene. The CDR3 is 15 residues long. Germline values: CDR1 SSHAT, CDR2 FNYEAQ (reference sequence). The CDR3 is CASSLGAAQYNEQFF. The CDR3 nucleotides are TGTGCTAGCAGCTTAGGTGCGGCCCAGTACAATGAGCAGTTCTTC.

The chain uses TRBV28 and TRBJ2-1; TRBD1 is a possible D gene (5 bases). Germline V gives CDR1 MDHEN, CDR2 SYDVKM. With 3 bases removed from V and 4 bases from J, the gap between germline ends came to 13 bases. This CDR3 contains 15 residues. CDR3 residues: CASSFQLTAYNEQFF. The CDR3 DNA reads TGTGCCAGCAGTTTCCAACTGACAGCTTACAATGAGCAGTTCTTC. The full variable domain, rest sourced from reference TRBV28 and TRBJ2-1, is DVKVTQSSRYLVKRTGEKVFLECVQDMDHENMFWYRQDPGLGLRLIYFSYDVKMKEKGDIPEGYSVSREKKERFSLILESASTNQTSMYLCASSFQLTAYNEQFFGPGTRLTVL.

A few counts support this clone. Given a far larger clone just one base away, this is likely a sequencing read error. The gene calls are TRBV30 and TRBJ2-3; D call uncertain. Germline CDR1 is GTSNPN and CDR2 is SVGIG (reference sequence). V gave up 3 bases and J gave up 4 bases, with 11 bases separating them. The CDR3 is 13 amino acids. The CDR3 bases are TGTGCCTGGAGGGTACGTTCGGCAGATACGCAGTATTTT. It specifies CAWRVRSADTQYF.

This rearrangement joins TRBV29-1 to TRBJ1-1; no firm D call. The CDR3 sequence is 12 residues long. CDR1 SQVTM and CDR2 ANQGSEA come from the germline V gene. The germline V and J ends were trimmed by 5 bases and 6 bases, with 13 bases remaining between them. In DNA form, the CDR3 reads TGCAGCGTTCGCTCCAGGACCTCTGAAGCTTTCTTT. Amino acids: CSVRSRTSEAFF.

The genes are TRBV30 and TRBJ2-2; D is undetermined. The ends were cut back, 3 bases at V and 5 bases at J, with 7 bases in the middle. This CDR3 is 12 amino acids long. CDR1 and CDR2 from the germline V gene are GTSNPN and SVGIG (reference sequence). The CDR3 loop is CAWRTVTGELFF. CDR3 sequence (DNA): TGTGCCTGGAGAACAGTAACCGGGGAGCTGTTTTTT.

V and J are TRBV5-1 and TRBJ2-1, with D uncertain. This CDR3 has 12 residues. With 2 bases removed from V and 8 bases from J, the gap between germline ends came to 8 bases. Germline CDR1 and CDR2: SGHRS and YFSETQ. The CDR3 sequence is CASSFGRDEQFF. Here the CDR3 DNA reads TGCGCCAGCAGCTTCGGGCGCGATGAGCAGTTCTTC.

This clone has just a few counts. The rearrangement joins TRBV29-1 to TRBJ1-1; D perhaps matches TRBD1 (5 bases). Trimming removed 5 bases from V and 4 bases from J, with 14 bases in between. The length of the CDR3 is 13 residues. The V gene's germline CDR1 is SQVTM and CDR2 ANQGSEA. The CDR3 here is CSVRQGPGTEAFF. CDR3 sequence (DNA): TGCAGCGTTCGGCAGGGTCCTGGCACTGAAGCTTTCTTT.

The chain recombines TRBV2 with TRBJ2-1, with TRBD2 matching over 14 bases. Trimming took 10 bases from V and 0 from J; bases not matched to a gene: 11. Germline V gene lookup returns CDR1 SNHLY and CDR2 FYNNEI. The CDR3 is 18 residues long. DNA of the CDR3: TGTGCCACCAAAGCGGGACTAGCGGGAGAGATCTCCTACAATGAGCAGTTCTTC. Amino acid sequence: CATKAGLAGEISYNEQFF.

This clone has ten or more counts. The gene calls are TRBV5-4 and TRBJ2-5; 10 positions agree with TRBD2. Unmatched junction bases numbered 2, after V lost 0 bases and J lost 6 bases. Germline V gives CDR1 SGHNT, CDR2 YYREEE (reference sequence). The CDR3 sequence is 14 residues long. CDR3 residues: CASSLELAGKTQYF. The CDR3 coding sequence is TGTGCCAGCAGCTTGGAACTAGCGGGGAAGACCCAGTACTTC.

At least ten counts were recorded for this clone. This sample includes further DNA sequences coding for the same CDR3. This chain joins TRBV29-1 and TRBJ2-7, with 9 bases aligning to TRBD2. Germline values: CDR1 SQVTM, CDR2 ANQGSEA. V shed 4 bases, J shed 0 bases, and the junction held 4 bases outside the gene matches. This CDR3 is built from 14 residues. The CDR3 is CSVGLADSSYEQYF. The CDR3 region has the DNA TGCAGCGTTGGACTAGCGGACAGCTCCTACGAGCAGTACTTC.

This clone was found many times. CDR3 in amino acids: CASSEFRGAMGETQYF. In nucleotides, the CDR3 is TGTGCCAGCAGTGAATTTCGGGGGGCCATGGGAGAGACCCAGTACTTC. The genes are TRBV25-1 and TRBJ2-5, with a weak D call TRBD2 (7 bases). CDR1 is MGHDK, CDR2 SYGVNS, per germline. The CDR3 extends over 16 amino acids. V was trimmed by 1 base and J by 4 bases, leaving 16 bases between them. The full variable domain, its missing parts supplied by reference TRBV25-1 and TRBJ2-5, is EADIYQTPRYLVIGTGKKITLECSQTMGHDKMYWYQQDPGMELHLIHYSYGVNSTEKGDLSSESTVSRIRTEHFPLTLESARPSHTSQYLCASSEFRGAMGETQYFGPGTRLLVL.

The sample holds a few counts of this clone. The chain employs TRBV29-1 and TRBJ2-1, with D perhaps TRBD1 (5 bases). The germline gives CDR1 SQVTM, CDR2 ANQGSEA. Trimming removed 1 base from V and 0 bases from J, with 10 bases in between. The CDR3 consists of 15 residues. CDR3 loop: CSVEGGPSSYNEQFF. The CDR3 coding sequence is TGCAGCGTTGAAGGGGGCCCGAGCTCCTACAATGAGCAGTTCTTC.

This clone was seen at least ten times. V and J are TRBV2 and TRBJ2-5, with D unresolved. This CDR3 spans 13 amino acids. Germline V gives CDR1 SNHLY, CDR2 FYNNEI. The V end was cut by 7 bases, the J end by 1 base, with 10 bases between. CDR3 DNA: TGTGCCAGCAAAGGAACAGCCCAAGAGACCCAGTACTTC. As protein: CASKGTAQETQYF.

In its sample, this clone was seen a few times. The rearrangement uses TRBV9 and TRBJ2-3; TRBD1 agrees at 8 bases. In germline, CDR1 is SGDLS, CDR2 YYNGEE. The length of the CDR3 is 15 residues. The junction had 8 bases not matched to a gene; V was cut back by 2 bases and J by 6 bases. The CDR3 region is CASSVLTGGGDTQYF. CDR3 coding DNA: TGTGCCAGCAGCGTCCTCACAGGGGGAGGTGATACGCAGTATTTT.

This clone was counted ten times or more. J is TRBJ1-1 and V is TRBV7-2; D unresolved. The length of the CDR3 is 16 residues. Germline-derived CDR1 and CDR2 are SGHTA and FQGNSA. V lost 7 bases and J lost 3, with 21 bases in between. CDR3 region: CASTYPPRVGDTEAFF. The CDR3 DNA is TGTGCCAGCACCTACCCCCCGCGCGTGGGTGACACTGAAGCTTTCTTT.

This clone was counted a few times. The V gene is TRBV6-1, the J gene TRBJ2-3; 10 positions agree with TRBD2. V dropped 2 bases and J dropped 6; count of bases not matched to a gene: 11. Per the germline V gene, CDR1 is MNHNS and CDR2 is SASEGT. The CDR3 extends over 17 amino acids. This CDR3 is CASSEISGRGSGDTQYF. The CDR3, as DNA: TGTGCCAGCAGTGAAATAAGCGGGAGGGGTTCCGGGGATACGCAGTATTTT.

This rearrangement joins TRBV6-1 to TRBJ2-2, with D perhaps being TRBD1 or TRBD2 (5 bases each). V lost 4 bases and J lost 5, with 20 bases in between. The length of the CDR3 is 17 residues. The V gene's germline CDR1 is MNHNS and CDR2 SASEGT. In DNA, the CDR3 is TGTGCCAGCAGTGCGGCATTTGGGACCCAGAAAACCGGGGAGCTGTTTTTT. It specifies CASSAAFGTQKTGELFF.

A few counts support this clone. The V call is TRBV20-1, the J call TRBJ2-3; D gene ambiguous. V dropped 5 bases and J dropped 6 bases, with 9 bases sitting between them. The CDR3 contains 11 residues. Germline CDR1 is DFQATT and CDR2 is SNEGSKA (reference sequence). The CDR3, as DNA: TGCAGTGCTTCCCCTAAGGATACGCAGTATTTT. Translation gives CSASPKDTQYF.

There are a few counts of this clone. V usage is TRBV7-2 and J usage is TRBJ2-7; D assignment may be TRBD1 or TRBD2 (6 bases each). This CDR3 has 16 residues. Germline V gene lookup returns CDR1 SGHTA and CDR2 FQGNSA. Between the trimmed V and J ends, which lost 1 base and 3 bases, there was a span of 16 bases. The CDR3 reads CASSLGGAATGYEQYF. Here the CDR3 DNA reads TGTGCCAGCAGCTTAGGGGGGGCAGCGACAGGCTACGAGCAGTACTTC.

With respect to this clone: The same CDR3 can be traced to other DNA sequences in this sample. The chain carries TRBV30 and TRBJ1-2; D uncertain. Trimming cost V 3 bases and J 2 bases, with 4 bases left between them. From germline, CDR1 is GTSNPN and CDR2 SVGIG (reference sequence). The CDR3 contains 11 residues. As DNA, the CDR3 is TGTGCCTGGAGCCTAAACTATGGCTACACCTTC. This gives the protein CAWSLNYGYTF.

The chain joins TRBV19 to TRBJ2-7; D unclear. The CDR3 loop spans 15 amino acids. Germline V lookup: CDR1 LNHDA, CDR2 SQIVND (reference sequence). Trimming left V 3 bases short and J 2 bases short, with 14 bases between. DNA of the CDR3: TGTGCCAGTAGTATGGCCCGGACCCGGGCCTACGAGCAGTACTTC. This sequence encodes CASSMARTRAYEQYF. Full variable domain (outside the CDR3, taken from reference TRBV19 and TRBJ2-7): DGGITQSPKYLFRKEGQNVTLSCEQNLNHDAMYWYRQDPGQGLRLIYYSQIVNDFQKGDIAEGYSVSREKKESFPLTVTSAQKNPTAFYLCASSMARTRAYEQYFGPGTRLTVT.

At least ten counts were recorded for this clone. The chain joins TRBV18 to TRBJ2-7; no reliable D call. Trimming cost V 4 bases and J 2 bases, with 9 bases left between them. This CDR3 region has 13 residues. CDR1 and CDR2 (germline): KGHSH, LQKENI. The CDR3 sequence: CASSLGATYEQYF. The CDR3 region has the DNA TGTGCCAGCTCACTGGGCGCGACCTACGAGCAGTACTTC.

In this sample, this clone turned up a few times. The chain carries TRBV6-6 and TRBJ2-3, with 10 bases aligning to TRBD1. The germline gives CDR1 MNHNY, CDR2 SVGAGI (reference sequence). This CDR3 is built from 16 residues. The J segment lost 4 bases and the V segment lost 5 bases, leaving 9 bases of the junction unmatched. The CDR3 loop reads CASSKKSTGGPDTQYF. The CDR3 DNA follows: TGTGCCAGCAGTAAAAAATCGACAGGGGGCCCAGATACGCAGTATTTT.

This clone showed up just a few times. The genes are TRBV30 and TRBJ1-2; D call uncertain. The CDR3 has 11 residues. The ends were cut back, 0 bases at V and 10 bases at J, with 9 bases in the middle. Germline assignment: CDR1 GTSNPN and CDR2 SVGIG (reference sequence). CDR3 bases: TGTGCCTGGAGTGTAGGTCACCTCTACACCTTC. This sequence encodes CAWSVGHLYTF.

Many counts were recorded for this clone. The chain employs TRBV28 and TRBJ2-6; no clear D gene. Trimming pared 4 bases from V and 0 bases from J, leaving 10 bases between. The germline V gene encodes CDR1 MDHEN and CDR2 SYDVKM. This CDR3 comprises 16 residues. The CDR3 bases are TGTGCCAGCAGTTGGGCCAGGTTCTCTGGGGCCAACGTCCTGACTTTC. Protein: CASSWARFSGANVLTF. Filled out from reference TRBV28 and TRBJ2-6, the complete variable domain reads DVKVTQSSRYLVKRTGEKVFLECVQDMDHENMFWYRQDPGLGLRLIYFSYDVKMKEKGDIPEGYSVSREKKERFSLILESASTNQTSMYLCASSWARFSGANVLTFGAGSRLTVL.

This chain uses TRBV5-6 with TRBJ2-7, with unresolved D. The CDR3 is made up of 11 amino acids. V gave up 2 bases and J gave up 4 bases, with 4 bases separating them. Germline assignment: CDR1 SGHDT and CDR2 YYEEEE. CDR3 residues: CASSFEYEQYF. CDR3 sequence (DNA): TGTGCCAGCAGCTTTGAATACGAGCAGTACTTC. The full variable domain, completed using reference TRBV5-6 and TRBJ2-7, is DAGVTQSPTHLIKTRGQQVTLRCSPKSGHDTVSWYQQALGQGPQFIFQYYEEEERQRGNFPDRFSGHQFPNYSSELNVNALLLGDSALYLCASSFEYEQYFGPGTRLTVT.

This clone was observed a few times. The CDR3 DNA sequence: TGTGCCAGCAGGGACAGGATGAACACTGAAGCTTTCTTT. Amino acid sequence: CASRDRMNTEAFF. The chain recombines TRBV6-5 with TRBJ1-1; 7 positions agree with TRBD1. The CDR3 totals 13 residues. Germline-derived CDR1 and CDR2 are MNHEY and SVGAGI. V trimming: 6 bases; J trimming: 0 bases; junction bases outside the gene matches: 1.

This clone appeared a few times. The chain couples TRBV30 to TRBJ2-3; TRBD1 aligns across 11 bases. In germline, CDR1 is GTSNPN, CDR2 SVGIG (reference sequence). The CDR3 sequence is 14 residues long. The V segment lost 5 bases and the J segment 0 bases; nucleotides outside the gene matches: 1. DNA for the CDR3: TGTGCCTGGGGACAGGGGGCTAGCACAGATACGCAGTATTTT. Amino acids: CAWGQGASTDTQYF.

This clone was seen a few times. The genes are TRBV27 and TRBJ2-7; tentative D call: TRBD1 (6 bases). Trimming left V 6 bases short and J 3 bases short, with 12 bases between. Germline loops: CDR1 MNHEY, CDR2 SMNVEV (reference sequence). CDR3 length: 13 amino acids. CDR3 DNA: TGTGCCAGCAGAAAAGGACAGTACTACGAGCAGTACTTC. Its translation: CASRKGQYYEQYF.

This clone was found a few times. The rearrangement joins TRBV19 to TRBJ2-3, with D maybe TRBD1 (6 bases). CDR3 length equals 16 residues. V lost 3 bases, J lost 1 base, and 14 bases lay in between. Germline V gene lookup returns CDR1 LNHDA and CDR2 SQIVND (reference sequence). The CDR3 bases are TGTGCCAGTAGTATTGGGACACATCGCGGCACAGATACGCAGTATTTT. Amino acid sequence: CASSIGTHRGTDTQYF. The full variable domain, its missing parts supplied by reference TRBV19 and TRBJ2-3, is DGGITQSPKYLFRKEGQNVTLSCEQNLNHDAMYWYRQDPGQGLRLIYYSQIVNDFQKGDIAEGYSVSREKKESFPLTVTSAQKNPTAFYLCASSIGTHRGTDTQYFGPGTRLTVL.

DNA for the CDR3: TGTGCCAGCAGTGCCCAGCAAGACTATGGCTACACCTTC. It encodes CASSAQQDYGYTF. V gene TRBV6-1 combines with J gene TRBJ1-2; D is undetermined. Germline CDR1 reads MNHNS; CDR2 reads SASEGT. Between the trimmed V and J ends, which lost 4 bases and 3 bases, there was a span of 9 bases. The CDR3 sequence is 13 residues long.

CDR3 in amino acids: CASSQSTGFNQPQHF. The CDR3 coding sequence is TGCGCCAGCAGTCAATCGACAGGGTTCAATCAGCCCCAGCATTTT. This chain links TRBV23-1 with TRBJ1-5; 7 bases fit TRBD1. TRBV23-1 is an ORF, with its function uncertain. CDR3 size: 15 residues. With 0 bases clipped from V and 3 bases from J, the junction kept 2 bases outside the gene matches.